These 7 T cell receptor beta chains were all obtained from the same sample, sequenced in a study of T cells after yellow fever vaccination (dated by TCRdb to between 2018 and 2021). Library construction relied on 5' RACE. Sequencing took place on an Illumina NovaSeq 6000. The public reads were run again by TCRdb, first through fastp at Q25 and then through MiXCR, and only productive beta chains were kept. Rows with a matching CDR3 protein are joined into one entry that keeps the most common DNA and genes. Here the sample has hundreds of thousands of distinct CDR3 sequences; approximately 4% occur a single time. The ten largest account for approximately 23% of the sample. The sample's treatment or condition, from its label and the paper: live attenuated yellow fever vaccine strain. Sequencing used PBMCs, obtained 5 days after the yellow fever booster vaccination. The receptor source for this set is a man younger than 35 who received the YFV17D yellow fever vaccine.

This chain connects TRBV7-8 to TRBJ1-2; D perhaps matches TRBD1 (5 bases). The V gene lost 0 bases and the J gene lost 7 bases, with 15 bases spanning the gap. Germline V gives CDR1 SGHVS, CDR2 FQNEAQ. The CDR3 is made up of 15 amino acids. The CDR3 sequence: CASSLALQGAGGYTF. The CDR3 nucleotides read TGTGCCAGCAGCTTAGCGCTCCAGGGCGCGGGTGGCTACACCTTC.

This clonotype was seen many times. The chain recombines TRBV4-3 with TRBJ2-3; D might be TRBD2 (5 bases). V lost 1 base and J lost 6, with 14 bases in between. Germline lookup yields CDR1 LGHNA and CDR2 YSLEER. The CDR3 is made up of 15 amino acids. CDR3 in amino acids: CASSQADLRGDTQYF. CDR3 bases: TGCGCCAGCAGCCAAGCGGACCTTAGAGGGGATACGCAGTATTTT.

The CDR3 coding sequence is TGTGCCAGCAGTTTAGGACCCCAGAGGGGCTACACCTTC. Amino acids: CASSLGPQRGYTF. J is TRBJ1-2 and V is TRBV12-3 or TRBV12-4; D remains ambiguous. The CDR3 loop spans 13 amino acids. Trimming pared 1 base from V and 8 bases from J, leaving 11 bases between.

This clonotype was counted many times. V usage is TRBV5-1 and J usage is TRBJ2-7; D perhaps matches TRBD1 (6 bases). Per germline, CDR1 SGHRS and CDR2 YFSETQ. This CDR3 region has 15 residues. Trimming left V 9 bases short and J 5 bases short, with 24 bases between. This CDR3 reads CAITMGSERGNEQYV. In DNA form, the CDR3 reads TGCGCCATCACTATGGGGTCGGAGAGGGGGAACGAGCAGTACGTC.

This clonotype was observed at least ten times. The chain combines TRBV24-1 with TRBJ1-2, with D unresolved. The CDR3 length is 11 residues. Germline V lookup: CDR1 KGHDR, CDR2 SFDVKD. Trimming left V 2 bases short and J 8 bases short, with 5 bases between. The CDR3 sequence: CATSDYYGYTF. The CDR3 DNA follows: TGTGCCACCAGTGATTATTACGGCTACACCTTC.

There are a few counts of this clonotype. The chain carries TRBV7-6 and TRBJ2-6; TRBD1 matches 7 bases. V gave up 5 bases and J gave up 2 bases; unmatched junction bases: 3. The CDR3 runs to 15 residues. CDR1 is SGHVS, CDR2 FNYEAQ, per germline. The CDR3 region has the DNA TGTGCCAGCAGCACCCAGGGGGCTGGGGCCAACGTCCTGACTTTC. This sequence encodes CASSTQGAGANVLTF.

This clonotype was counted many times. V usage is TRBV27 and J usage is TRBJ1-1; D might be TRBD1 (6 bases). This CDR3 is built from 16 residues. Germline V gene data show CDR1 as MNHEY and CDR2 as SMNVEV (reference sequence). V lost 6 bases to trimming and J lost 1 base, with 18 bases between them. CDR3 amino acids: CASSPSRRDKNTEAFF. The CDR3 region has the DNA TGTGCCAGCAGCCCCTCCCGCCGGGACAAGAACACTGAAGCTTTCTTT.